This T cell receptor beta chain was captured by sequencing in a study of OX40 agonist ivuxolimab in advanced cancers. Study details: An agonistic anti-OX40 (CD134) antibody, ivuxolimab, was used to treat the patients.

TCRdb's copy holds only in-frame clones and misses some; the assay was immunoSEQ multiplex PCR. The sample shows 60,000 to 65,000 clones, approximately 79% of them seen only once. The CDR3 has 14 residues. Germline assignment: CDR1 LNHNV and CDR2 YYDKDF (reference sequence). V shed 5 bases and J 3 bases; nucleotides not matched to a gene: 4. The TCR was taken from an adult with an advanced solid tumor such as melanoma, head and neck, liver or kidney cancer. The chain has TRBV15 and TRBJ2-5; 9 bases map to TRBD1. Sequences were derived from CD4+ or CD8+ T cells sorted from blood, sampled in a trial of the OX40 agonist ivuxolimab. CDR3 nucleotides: TGTGCCACCAGCGTGAGGACAGGGGAAGAGACCCAGTACTTC. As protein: CATSVRTGEETQYF.